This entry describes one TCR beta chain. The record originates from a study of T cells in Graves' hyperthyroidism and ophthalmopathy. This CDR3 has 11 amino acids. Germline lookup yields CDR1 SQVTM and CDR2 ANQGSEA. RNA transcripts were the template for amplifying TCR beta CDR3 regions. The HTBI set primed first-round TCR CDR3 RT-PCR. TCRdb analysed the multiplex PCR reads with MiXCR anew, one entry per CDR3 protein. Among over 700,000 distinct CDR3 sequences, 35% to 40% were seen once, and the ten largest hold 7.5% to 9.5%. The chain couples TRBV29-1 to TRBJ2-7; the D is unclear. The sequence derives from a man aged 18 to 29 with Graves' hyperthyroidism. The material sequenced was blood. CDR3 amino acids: CSAVQKGEQYF. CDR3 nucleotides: TGCAGTGCTGTTCAGAAGGGCGAGCAGTACTTC.